The source of this T cell receptor (beta chain) is a study of blood T cell repertoires in COVID-19. Study background: Samples taken during acute and convalescent COVID-19 were collected in the United States, Italy and Spain. Sources were T cells, B-cell-depleted T cells, or PBMCs; the material itself was cDNA or gDNA.

V lost 4 bases, J lost 4 bases, and 11 bases lay in between. Germline V lookup: CDR1 SGHNT, CDR2 YENEEA. The CDR3 extends over 14 amino acids. How the authors handled the data: Amplified reference gene primers provided the basis for estimating nucleated cell counts. Using immunoSEQ multiplex PCR, the repertoire was profiled, and TCRdb retains in-frame clones only, with some absent. V, J and clone size are those of that table, while D and trimming were read from the DNA. Of fewer than 250,000 clones listed, 85% are singletons. V and J are TRBV11-3 and TRBJ2-4; D is perhaps TRBD1 (6 bases). The clonotype originates from a woman aged 55-70 years with active or convalescent COVID-19. Material for sequencing was peripheral blood. The CDR3 DNA is TGTGCCAGCAGCTCCCGGGACAAGAAAAACATTCAGTACTTC. Translation: CASSSRDKKNIQYF. The full variable domain, completed using reference TRBV11-3 and TRBJ2-4, is EAGVVQSPRYKIIEKKQPVAFWCNPISGHNTLYWYLQNLGQGPELLIRYENEEAVDDSQLPKDRFSAERLKGVDSTLKIQPAELGDSAVYLCASSSRDKKNIQYFGAGTRLSVL.